A selection of T cell receptor beta chains follows, all from one sample in a study of T-cell memory formation after mild COVID-19. TCRdb reanalysed the 5' RACE reads using MiXCR and keeps one entry per CDR3 protein. The sample includes just over 200,000 distinct CDR3 sequences, just over 9.5% of them seen just once. Sequenced: PBMCs or a T cell subset sorted from them (not recorded which). The receptors stem from a man aged 18 to 35 who had mild COVID-19 (a few samples of this study predate the infection). Cell type and time point are not known. Each CDR3 is given with its conserved first and last residue. A D gene is named only where the DNA matches it firmly. Clone sizes are given selectively: once, few, many, or a class where the clone is expanded.

TRBD2,.,TRBJ2-1,TRBV5-6,CASSGLAGDNEQFF,TGTGCCAGCAGCGGACTAGCGGGGGACAATGAGCAGTTCTTC
.,.,TRBJ2-5,TRBV6-1,CASHTGGRGQETQYF,TGTGCCAGCCACACCGGCGGGCGGGGACAAGAGACCCAGTACTTC
TRBD2,many,TRBJ2-7,TRBV7-2,CASRSAGGRYEQYF,TGTGCCAGCAGATCGGCGGGGGGGCGTTACGAGCAGTACTTC
.,.,TRBJ2-5,TRBV10-3,CAIKGQGIETQYF,TGTGCCATCAAGGGGCAGGGGATAGAGACCCAGTACTTC
.,many,TRBJ1-1,TRBV6-2/TRBV6-3,CASSYSRMNTEAFF,TGTGCCAGCAGTTACTCGAGGATGAACACTGAAGCTTTCTTT
TRBD2,many,TRBJ2-3,TRBV11-2,CASSYSRGGVTDTQYF,TGTGCCAGCAGCTACTCGCGGGGGGGCGTGACAGATACGCAGTATTTT
TRBD1,many,TRBJ2-1,TRBV7-9,CASSERGREQFF,TGTGCCAGCAGCGAAAGGGGGCGTGAGCAGTTCTTC
.,.,TRBJ2-6,TRBV4-1,CASRYIGGSANVLTF,TGCGCCAGCAGATATATTGGGGGTTCTGCCAACGTCCTGACTTTC
.,.,TRBJ2-1,TRBV3-1,CASSARGTGSSNEQFF,TGTGCCAGCAGCGCGCGGGGGACAGGCTCCTCCAACGAGCAGTTCTTC
TRBD1,many,TRBJ1-6,TRBV5-1,CASSIGTGGSYNSPLHF,TGCGCCAGCAGCATCGGGACAGGGGGGTCCTATAATTCACCCCTCCACTTT
.,few,TRBJ1-3,TRBV5-1,CASSLGVISGNTIYF,TGCGCCAGCAGCTTGGGGGTTATCTCTGGAAACACCATATATTTT
.,.,TRBJ1-1,TRBV4-3,CASSREDRLNTEAFF,TGCGCCAGCAGCCGGGAGGACAGATTGAACACTGAAGCTTTCTTT
TRBD1,few,TRBJ2-5,TRBV7-9,CASSFAGGDETQYF,TGTGCCAGCAGCTTCGCAGGGGGCGACGAGACCCAGTACTTC
.,.,TRBJ2-1,TRBV5-1,CASSLGGTNTYNEQFF,TGCGCCAGCAGCTTAGGCGGGACGAATACTTACAATGAGCAGTTCTTC
.,.,TRBJ1-2,TRBV4-3,CASSQDRLSGRGYTF,TGCGCCAGCAGCCAAGATCGATTATCGGGCAGGGGCTACACCTTC
.,.,TRBJ2-1,TRBV12-3/TRBV12-4,CASRTYNEQFF,TGTGCCAGCAGAACCTACAATGAGCAGTTCTTC
.,few,TRBJ1-5,TRBV6-5,CASSYQGGQPQHF,TGTGCCAGCAGTTACCAGGGAGGTCAGCCCCAGCATTTT
TRBD2,many,TRBJ2-1,TRBV19,CASSIRRGLAGNEQFF,TGTGCCAGTAGTATAAGGCGAGGTCTAGCGGGCAATGAGCAGTTCTTC
.,.,TRBJ1-2,TRBV19,CASTPGGTYGYTF,TGTGCCAGTACCCCGGGAGGGACCTATGGCTACACCTTC
TRBD1,many,TRBJ2-6,TRBV5-1,CANQDRGPFSGANVLTF,TGCGCCAACCAGGACAGGGGCCCTTTCTCTGGGGCCAACGTCCTGACTTTC
.,few,TRBJ2-5,TRBV14,CASSQSWTGETQYF,TGTGCCAGCAGCCAATCTTGGACTGGTGAGACCCAGTACTTC
TRBD1,.,TRBJ1-5,TRBV20-1,CSAADRVNQPQHF,TGCAGTGCCGCGGACAGGGTAAATCAGCCCCAGCATTTT
.,.,TRBJ2-5,TRBV20-1,CSARGPQETQYF,TGCAGTGCTAGAGGACCCCAAGAGACCCAGTACTTC
TRBD1,.,TRBJ1-5,TRBV4-1,CASSQGQRFQPQHF,TGCGCCAGCAGCCAGGGACAGCGATTTCAGCCCCAGCATTTT
.,many,TRBJ1-5,TRBV6-2/TRBV6-3,CASSYGSNQPQHF,TGTGCCAGCAGTTACGGAAGCAATCAGCCCCAGCATTTT
.,few,TRBJ2-1,TRBV4-3,CASSQVRESNEQFF,TGCGCCAGCAGCCAAGTAAGGGAATCCAATGAGCAGTTCTTC
.,few,TRBJ2-5,TRBV12-3/TRBV12-4,CASSLGQVAGETQYF,TGTGCCAGCAGTTTAGGACAGGTGGCAGGGGAGACCCAGTACTTC
.,.,TRBJ1-1,TRBV12-3/TRBV12-4,CASSLQDSNTEAFF,TGTGCCAGCAGTTTACAGGATTCGAACACTGAAGCTTTCTTT
TRBD1,few,TRBJ1-5,TRBV28,CASDTGEISNQPQHF,TGTGCCAGCGATACAGGGGAGATTAGCAATCAGCCCCAGCATTTT
.,.,TRBJ1-5,TRBV20-1,CSAPRGQGSNQPQHF,TGCAGTGCTCCCCGGGGCCAGGGGAGCAATCAGCCCCAGCATTTT
TRBD1,few,TRBJ1-5,TRBV18,CASSPRGDRGRQPQHF,TGTGCCAGCTCCCCCCGGGGAGACAGGGGGCGTCAGCCCCAGCATTTT
.,few,TRBJ2-1,TRBV11-2,CASSLPWGAHEQFF,TGTGCCAGCAGCTTACCGTGGGGGGCCCATGAGCAGTTCTTC
.,.,TRBJ2-3,TRBV24-1,CATSDVSGTSTDTQYF,TGTGCCACCAGTGATGTATCCGGGACTAGCACAGATACGCAGTATTTT
.,.,TRBJ1-4,TRBV7-7,CASSQPGSYEKLFF,TGTGCTAGCAGCCAGCCAGGGAGTTACGAAAAACTGTTTTTT
TRBD1,.,TRBJ1-5,TRBV12-3/TRBV12-4,CASSGTGGHEGPQHF,TGTGCCAGCAGTGGGACAGGGGGCCACGAGGGGCCCCAGCATTTT
.,few,TRBJ2-2,TRBV7-2,CASSADSGGELFF,TGTGCCAGCAGCGCCGATTCTGGCGGGGAGCTGTTTTTT
.,few,TRBJ1-5,TRBV30,CAWSVNRQQPQHF,TGTGCCTGGAGTGTTAACAGGCAGCAGCCCCAGCATTTT